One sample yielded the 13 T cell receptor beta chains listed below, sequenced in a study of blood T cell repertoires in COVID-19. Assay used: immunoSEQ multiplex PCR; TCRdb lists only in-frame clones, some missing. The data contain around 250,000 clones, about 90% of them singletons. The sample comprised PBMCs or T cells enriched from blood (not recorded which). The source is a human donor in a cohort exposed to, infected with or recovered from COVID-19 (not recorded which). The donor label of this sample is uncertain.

This chain's CDR3 is CASSYSAGQAYGYTF. The CDR3 region has the DNA TGTGCCAGCAGTTACTCGGCAGGCCAGGCCTATGGCTACACCTTC. The chain joins TRBV6-5 to TRBJ1-2; D is unclear. V was cut by 0 bases and J by 4 bases, with 12 bases left in between. Germline-derived CDR1 and CDR2 are MNHEY and SVGAGI. The CDR3 is 15 residues long.

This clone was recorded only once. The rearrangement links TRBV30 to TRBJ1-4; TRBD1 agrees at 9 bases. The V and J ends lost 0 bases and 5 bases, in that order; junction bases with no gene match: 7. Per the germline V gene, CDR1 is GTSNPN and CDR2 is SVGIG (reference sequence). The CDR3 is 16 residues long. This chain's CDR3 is CAWSVLDRGGNEKLFF. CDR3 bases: TGTGCCTGGAGTGTATTGGACAGGGGAGGGAATGAAAAACTGTTTTTT.

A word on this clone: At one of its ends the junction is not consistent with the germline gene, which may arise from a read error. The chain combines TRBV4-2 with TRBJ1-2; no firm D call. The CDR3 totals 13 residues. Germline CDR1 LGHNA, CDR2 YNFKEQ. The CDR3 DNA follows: TGTGCCAGCAGCCAAGATGCCGGCGGTGGCTACACCTTT. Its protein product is CASSQDAGGGYTF.

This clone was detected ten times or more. This CDR3 reads CASSQDRQGASFWAFF. The CDR3 nucleotides read TGCGCCAGCAGCCAAGACCGACAGGGGGCAAGCTTTTGGGCTTTCTTT. The chain uses TRBV4-3 and TRBJ1-1; TRBD1 matches at 10 bases. Germline V gene lookup returns CDR1 LGHNA and CDR2 YSLEER. The CDR3 is 16 amino acids. Unmatched junction bases numbered 12, after V lost 0 bases and J lost 11 bases.

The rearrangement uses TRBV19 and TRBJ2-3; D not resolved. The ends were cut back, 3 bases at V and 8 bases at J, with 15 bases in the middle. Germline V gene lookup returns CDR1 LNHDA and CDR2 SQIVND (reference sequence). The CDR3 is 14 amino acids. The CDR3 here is CASSISRTAATQYF. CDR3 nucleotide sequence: TGTGCCAGTAGTATTAGCCGTACCGCCGCTACGCAGTATTTT.

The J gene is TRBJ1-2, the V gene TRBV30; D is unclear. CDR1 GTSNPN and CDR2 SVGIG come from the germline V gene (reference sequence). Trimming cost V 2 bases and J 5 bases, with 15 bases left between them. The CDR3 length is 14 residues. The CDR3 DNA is TGTGCCTGGAGTTCTACGAGGAATCTTTATGGCTACACCTTC. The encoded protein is CAWSSTRNLYGYTF.

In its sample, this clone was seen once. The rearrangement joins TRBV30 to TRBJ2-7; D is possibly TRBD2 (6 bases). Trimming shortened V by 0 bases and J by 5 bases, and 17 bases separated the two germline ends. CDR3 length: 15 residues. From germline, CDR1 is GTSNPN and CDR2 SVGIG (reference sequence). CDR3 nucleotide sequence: TGTGCCTGGAGTGTACGGGGAGCGGGTAGCCACGAGCAGTACTTC. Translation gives CAWSVRGAGSHEQYF.

The CDR3: CASSIVRGGEAFF. The CDR3 coding sequence is TGTGCCAGTAGTATAGTCCGGGGGGGCGAAGCTTTCTTT. This chain connects TRBV19 to TRBJ1-1; D perhaps matches TRBD1 (6 bases). The CDR3 has 13 amino acids. Trimming took 1 base from V and 8 from J, leaving 11 bases between them. CDR1 and CDR2 (germline): LNHDA, SQIVND (reference sequence).

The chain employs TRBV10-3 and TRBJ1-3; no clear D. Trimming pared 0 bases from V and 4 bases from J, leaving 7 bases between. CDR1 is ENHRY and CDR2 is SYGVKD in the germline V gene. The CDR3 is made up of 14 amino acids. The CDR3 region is CAISESRIGNTIYF. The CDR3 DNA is TGTGCCATCAGTGAGTCGCGTATAGGAAACACCATATATTTT.

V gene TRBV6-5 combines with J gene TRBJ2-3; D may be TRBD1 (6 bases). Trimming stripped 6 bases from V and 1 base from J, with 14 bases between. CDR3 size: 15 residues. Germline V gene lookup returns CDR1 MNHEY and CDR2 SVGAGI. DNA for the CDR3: TGTGCCAGCAGGTCAGAGGGGGAAGGCACAGATACGCAGTATTTT. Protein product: CASRSEGEGTDTQYF.

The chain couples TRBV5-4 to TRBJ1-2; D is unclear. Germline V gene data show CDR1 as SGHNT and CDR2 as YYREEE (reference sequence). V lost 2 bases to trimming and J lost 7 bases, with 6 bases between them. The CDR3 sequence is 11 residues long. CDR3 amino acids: CASSFPGGYTF. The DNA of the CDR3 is TGTGCCAGCAGCTTCCCCGGTGGCTACACCTTC.

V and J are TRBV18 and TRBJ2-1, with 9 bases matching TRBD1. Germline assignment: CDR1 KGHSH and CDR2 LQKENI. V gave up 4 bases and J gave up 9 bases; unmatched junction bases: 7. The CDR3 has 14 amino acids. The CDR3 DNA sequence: TGTGCCAGCTCACTAAAACAGGGGGCGGGTGAGCAGTTCTTC. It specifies CASSLKQGAGEQFF.

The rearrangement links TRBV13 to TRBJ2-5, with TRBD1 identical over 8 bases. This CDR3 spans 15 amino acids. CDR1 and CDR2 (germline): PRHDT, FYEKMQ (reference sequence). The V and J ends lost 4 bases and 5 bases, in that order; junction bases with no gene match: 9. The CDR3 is CASSSGTGHSETQYF. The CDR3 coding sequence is TGTGCCAGCAGCTCCGGGACAGGACATAGTGAGACCCAGTACTTC. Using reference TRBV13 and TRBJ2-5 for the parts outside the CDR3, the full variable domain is AAGVIQSPRHLIKEKRETATLKCYPIPRHDTVYWYQQGPGQDPQFLISFYEKMQSDKGSIPDRFSAQQFSDYHSELNMSSLELGDSALYFCASSSGTGHSETQYFGPGTRLLVL.